This paragraph covers one T cell receptor (beta chain) sequence. What it recognizes is unknown. This sample is part of a study of T cell responses to AZD1222 COVID-19 vaccine. The CDR3 length is 18 residues. The germline gives CDR1 MDHEN, CDR2 SYDVKM. V lost 2 bases to trimming and J lost 0 bases; unmatched junction nucleotides: 5. Only in-frame clones appear in the TCRdb table, and some are missing; sequencing was by immunoSEQ multiplex PCR. The repertoire holds some 120,000 clones, about 92% seen once, with approximately 3% in the top ten. Study observations and caveats: Clonal diversity was possibly underestimated; the donors were predominantly white British and more often female. Spike-specific TCR breadth and depth were elevated following two AZD1222 doses. After the peak T cell response, and only then, were repertoires sampled. Dominant at 160-218 and 743-854, vaccine-associated CD4 TCRs also spanned spike.

The rearrangement joins TRBV28 to TRBJ1-5, with 12 nucleotides matching TRBD1. The clonotype comes from an adult in good health. Specimen: peripheral blood, collected on day 0 of AZD1222 vaccination. In DNA form, the CDR3 reads TGTGCCAGCAGTTTAGAGGGACAGGGGGCGCCTAGCAATCAGCCCCAGCATTTT. It specifies CASSLEGQGAPSNQPQHF.